The 29 T cell receptor beta chains presented below share a single source sample, sequenced in a study of glioma-infiltrating T cells. The iRepertoire nested amplicon-rescue multiplex PCR amplified TCR alpha and beta CDR3s from RNA. In TCRdb, the multiplex PCR reads were re-called with MiXCR into one record per CDR3 protein. The profile shows around 44,000 distinct CDR3 sequences, under 25% of them singletons. Sequences were obtained from glioma tissue, nonneoplastic brain tissue, or PBMCs (not recorded which). Source of these receptors: a human donor with low-grade glioma or glioblastoma, undergoing nonglioma brain surgery, or in good health (not recorded which).

There are many counts of this clonotype. The chain recombines TRBV6-1 with TRBJ2-5; 7 bases map to TRBD2. Trimming at V came to 6 bases and at J to 4 bases, leaving 11 bases not matched to a gene. Germline V gene data show CDR1 as MNHNS and CDR2 as SASEGT. The CDR3 runs 15 residues. Here the CDR3 DNA reads TGTGCCAGCAGCGAACTCGGGGGGAGGGGAGAGACCCAGTACTTC. Amino acid sequence: CASSELGGRGETQYF.

This clonotype was recorded a few times. The gene calls are TRBV19 and TRBJ1-2; 9 bases align to TRBD1. This CDR3 region has 17 residues. Germline loops: CDR1 LNHDA, CDR2 SQIVND (reference sequence). V lost 4 bases and J lost 4; bases outside the gene matches: 13. The CDR3 DNA is TGTGCCAGTAGTACCTCACCCACAGGGGGCCTCTTCTATGGCTACACCTTC. As protein: CASSTSPTGGLFYGYTF.

This clonotype was found many times. The chain has TRBV28 and TRBJ1-2; the match to TRBD1 covers 8 bases. Germline-derived CDR1 and CDR2 are MDHEN and SYDVKM. Losses at the gene ends were 3 bases for V and 6 bases for J; bases not matched to a gene: 6. The CDR3 length is 14 residues. The CDR3 region has the DNA TGTGCCAGCAGTTTTACGAGGACAGGGAATGGCTACACCTTC. It is translated as CASSFTRTGNGYTF.

The J gene is TRBJ2-3, the V gene TRBV10-3; D is possibly TRBD2 (6 bases). With 2 bases removed from V and 3 bases from J, the gap between germline ends came to 12 bases. This CDR3 is built from 15 residues. CDR1 is ENHRY and CDR2 is SYGVKD in the germline V gene. The DNA for the CDR3 is TGTGCCATCAGTGAGCGGGGGTTGAGAACAGATACGCAGTATTTT. It translates to CAISERGLRTDTQYF.

J is TRBJ2-7 and V is TRBV5-1; 7 bases are a match to TRBD2. Germline loops: CDR1 SGHRS, CDR2 YFSETQ. The V and J ends lost 4 bases and 3 bases, in that order; junction bases with no gene match: 10. The length of the CDR3 is 15 residues. CDR3 sequence: CASSPLAGVHYEQYF. CDR3 sequence (DNA): TGCGCCAGCAGCCCCCTGGCGGGGGTACACTACGAGCAGTACTTC. Based on the CDR3 plus reference TRBV5-1 and TRBJ2-7, the full variable domain is KAGVTQTPRYLIKTRGQQVTLSCSPISGHRSVSWYQQTPGQGLQFLFEYFSETQRNKGNFPGRFSGRQFSNSRSEMNVSTLELGDSALYLCASSPLAGVHYEQYFGPGTRLTVT.

There are a few counts of this clonotype. The rearrangement uses TRBV5-4 and TRBJ2-1, with 7 bases lining up with TRBD2. V shed 4 bases and J 5 bases; nucleotides not matched to a gene: 18. Germline assignment: CDR1 SGHNT and CDR2 YYREEE (reference sequence). The CDR3 is made up of 18 amino acids. CDR3 bases: TGTGCCAGCAGCGTAGGACCCATGGGGGGGGGTGCCCACAATGAGCAGTTCTTC. Encoded protein: CASSVGPMGGGAHNEQFF.

This clonotype was seen repeatedly, ten times or more. The chain is built from TRBV10-3 and TRBJ2-3; D uncertain. Deletions cut 7 bases from V and 2 bases from J, with 4 bases between. This CDR3 comprises 11 residues. Germline CDR1 and CDR2: ENHRY and SYGVKD. The CDR3 sequence: CAIKDTDTQYF. The CDR3 nucleotides read TGTGCCATCAAGGACACAGATACGCAGTATTTT.

This chain joins TRBV7-8 and TRBJ1-5; TRBD1 might be the D (5 bases). The V gene's germline CDR1 is SGHVS and CDR2 FQNEAQ. The CDR3 contains 15 residues. The germline V and J ends were trimmed by 5 bases and 1 base, with 12 bases remaining between them. The CDR3 loop is CASSLWGESNQPQHF. The CDR3 nucleotides read TGTGCCAGCAGCCTTTGGGGGGAGAGCAATCAGCCCCAGCATTTT.

This clonotype occurred many times. V is TRBV2 and J is TRBJ1-5; D remains unclear. Germline CDR1 SNHLY, CDR2 FYNNEI. The CDR3 is 14 amino acids. Trimming pared 3 bases from V and 0 bases from J, leaving 6 bases between. DNA of the CDR3: TGTGCCAGCAGTGATAAGAATAGCAATCAGCCCCAGCATTTT. Its translation is CASSDKNSNQPQHF.

This clonotype was counted ten times or more. CDR3 sequence reads: CASSFGTSGGAPETQYF. DNA of the CDR3: TGTGCCAGCAGTTTCGGGACTAGCGGGGGGGCCCCTGAGACCCAGTACTTC. The chain couples TRBV28 to TRBJ2-5; 16 bases are shared with TRBD2. With V trimmed by 3 bases and J by 5 bases, 6 bases remained unmatched. The CDR3 loop spans 17 amino acids. Germline CDR1 and CDR2: MDHEN and SYDVKM.

The chain uses TRBV24-1 and TRBJ2-2; the match to TRBD1 covers 7 bases. Trimming took 7 bases from V and 5 from J; bases not matched to a gene: 9. The CDR3 runs to 15 residues. Germline V gene data show CDR1 as KGHDR and CDR2 as SFDVKD. CDR3 in amino acids: CATSPTGPGTGELFF. The CDR3, as DNA: TGTGCCACCAGCCCGACAGGGCCTGGTACCGGGGAGCTGTTTTTT.

This clonotype was seen at least ten times. The gene calls are TRBV3-1 and TRBJ2-5; the D is unclear. Trimming took 1 base from V and 4 from J, leaving 4 bases between them. Germline V gene sequence: CDR1 LGHDT, CDR2 YNNKEL (reference sequence). The CDR3 is 12 residues long. Here the CDR3 DNA reads TGTGCCAGCAGCCAAGTAATAGAGACCCAGTACTTC. It translates to CASSQVIETQYF.

This clonotype has just a few counts. CDR3 in amino acids: CASSPTLTGGDEQFF. The CDR3 nucleotides are TGCGCCAGCAGCCCGACCCTTACAGGCGGCGATGAGCAGTTCTTC. V and J are TRBV5-1 and TRBJ2-1, with D possibly matching TRBD1 (5 bases). Trimming stripped 4 bases from V and 8 bases from J, with 19 bases between. This CDR3 comprises 15 residues. Germline V gene data show CDR1 as SGHRS and CDR2 as YFSETQ.

In regard to this clonotype: It may be a read error: a sequence one base away is much more abundant. The V gene is TRBV10-3, the J gene TRBJ2-3; a weak D match, TRBD1 (6 bases). The CDR3 totals 15 residues. The germline V gene has CDR1 ENHRY and CDR2 SYGVKD. The V gene lost 4 bases and the J gene lost 2 bases, with 13 bases spanning the gap. The CDR3 spells CAISADRANTDTQYF. The CDR3 DNA follows: TGTGCCATCAGTGCGGACAGAGCCAACACAGATACGCAGTATTTT.

This clonotype turned up a few times. The chain joins TRBV12-3 or TRBV12-4 to TRBJ2-7, with unresolved D. Trimming shortened V by 6 bases and J by 7 bases, and 10 bases separated the two germline ends. This CDR3 contains 11 residues. The CDR3 is CASSLVSEQYF. CDR3 DNA: TGTGCCAGCAGCCTAGTATCGGAGCAGTACTTC.

This clonotype was counted many times. The chain uses TRBV11-2 and TRBJ2-7, with D perhaps TRBD1 (5 bases). In germline, CDR1 is SGHAT, CDR2 FQNNGV. Trimming cost V 3 bases and J 2 bases, with 8 bases left between them. The CDR3 totals 13 residues. As DNA, the CDR3 is TGTGCCAGCAGCTTCGACAGACCCTACGAGCAGTACGTC. This gives the protein CASSFDRPYEQYV.

The CDR3 DNA is TGTGCCAGCTGGGACACACTCACTGAAGCTTTCTTT. Encoded protein: CASWDTLTEAFF. V and J are TRBV6-1 and TRBJ1-1; weak D call: TRBD1 (6 bases). Trimming pared 8 bases from V and 4 bases from J, leaving 11 bases between. Germline CDR1 MNHNS, CDR2 SASEGT. There are 12 residues in the CDR3.

This clonotype was observed many times. The CDR3 loop reads CSAYMPYEQYF. CDR3 bases: TGCAGTGCTTACATGCCCTACGAGCAGTACTTC. This chain connects TRBV20-1 to TRBJ2-7; D remains unclear. CDR3 size: 11 residues. Trimming pared 5 bases from V and 2 bases from J, leaving 7 bases between. Germline CDR1 reads DFQATT; CDR2 reads SNEGSKA (reference sequence).

In this sample, this clonotype turned up many times. This chain uses TRBV4-1 with TRBJ1-4, with TRBD1 identical over 10 bases. Looked up from germline, CDR1 is MGHRA and CDR2 is YSYEKL. V lost 5 bases and J lost 5; bases outside the gene matches: 5. The CDR3 totals 15 residues. The CDR3 loop reads CASSSGQGVNEKLFF. The CDR3 nucleotides read TGCGCCAGCAGCTCTGGACAGGGGGTAAATGAAAAACTGTTTTTT.

In this sample, this clonotype turned up many times. The gene calls are TRBV7-3 and TRBJ1-1; possibly TRBD1 for D (6 bases). Germline CDR1 reads SGHTA; CDR2 reads FQGTGA. Trimming took 5 bases from V and 7 from J, leaving 20 bases between them. The CDR3 is 15 residues long. This CDR3 is CASSGLTGPLNEAFF. The DNA of the CDR3 is TGTGCCAGCAGCGGTTTAACAGGGCCCCTAAATGAAGCTTTCTTT.

The gene calls are TRBV13 and TRBJ2-3, with D uncertain. There are 14 residues in the CDR3. V was clipped by 3 bases and J by 2 bases, with 9 bases between them. From germline, CDR1 is PRHDT and CDR2 FYEKMQ (reference sequence). CDR3 sequence: CASSLTADTDTQYF. DNA of the CDR3: TGTGCCAGCAGCTTGACCGCAGACACAGATACGCAGTATTTT. The full variable domain, its missing parts supplied by reference TRBV13 and TRBJ2-3, is AAGVIQSPRHLIKEKRETATLKCYPIPRHDTVYWYQQGPGQDPQFLISFYEKMQSDKGSIPDRFSAQQFSDYHSELNMSSLELGDSALYFCASSLTADTDTQYFGPGTRLTVL.

The chain links TRBV11-1 to TRBJ2-7; D is unresolved. This CDR3 comprises 14 residues. Germline V gene sequence: CDR1 SGHAT, CDR2 FQDESV (reference sequence). Deletions cut 5 bases from V and 2 bases from J, with 13 bases between. CDR3 sequence (DNA): TGTGCCAGCAGCACCCTCCCGGGCCCCTACGAGCAGTACTTC. It yields the protein CASSTLPGPYEQYF. Full variable domain (missing parts from reference TRBV11-1 and TRBJ2-7): EAEVAQSPRYKITEKSQAVAFWCDPISGHATLYWYRQILGQGPELLVQFQDESVVDDSQLPKDRFSAERLKGVDSTLKIQPAELGDSAMYLCASSTLPGPYEQYFGPGTRLTVT.

This clonotype was picked up many times. CDR3 amino acids: CASSPRAPGVSSYEQYV. Written as DNA, the CDR3 is TGTGCCAGCTCACCCCGGGCCCCAGGAGTTTCCTCCTACGAGCAGTACGTC. V and J are TRBV18 and TRBJ2-7; D unclear. Deletions cut 3 bases from V and 0 bases from J, with 18 bases between. Per the germline V gene, CDR1 is KGHSH and CDR2 is LQKENI. The CDR3 has 17 amino acids.

There are many counts of this clonotype. The chain joins TRBV6-2 or TRBV6-3 to TRBJ1-1; D ambiguous. Germline CDR1 reads MNHEY; CDR2 reads SVGEGT. This CDR3 has 14 amino acids. Trimming pared 6 bases from V and 5 bases from J, leaving 16 bases between. The CDR3 DNA follows: TGTGCCAGCAGCCGGCCGCCGAGGTGGACTGAAGCTTTCTTT. Its translation: CASSRPPRWTEAFF.

The sample holds many counts of this clonotype. The chain is built from TRBV4-3 and TRBJ2-4, with D possibly TRBD2 on 6 matching bases. Trimming removed 3 bases at V and 13 bases at J, with 16 bases between. The CDR3 runs to 13 residues. Germline V lookup: CDR1 LGHNA, CDR2 YSLEER. In nucleotides, the CDR3 is TGCGCCAGCAGCCACAATTGGGGTAGCGGACAGTACTTC. It codes for CASSHNWGSGQYF.

This clonotype came up many times. The chain is built from TRBV12-3 or TRBV12-4 and TRBJ2-3; no clear D. This CDR3 comprises 13 residues. V shed 0 bases and J shed 2 bases, with 3 bases lying between them. The DNA for the CDR3 is TGTGCCAGCAGTTTAGCGCCCACAGATACGCAGTATTTT. Translated, it gives CASSLAPTDTQYF.

This clonotype occurred a few times. This CDR3 is CASSLGAGSTDTQYF. The DNA of the CDR3 is TGTGCCAGCAGCTTAGGAGCGGGGAGCACAGATACGCAGTATTTT. The chain couples TRBV11-2 to TRBJ2-3; TRBD2 matches at 7 bases. Germline V lookup: CDR1 SGHAT, CDR2 FQNNGV. The CDR3 has 15 amino acids. Trimming at V came to 1 base and at J to 0 bases, leaving 1 base not matched to a gene.

Many counts were recorded for this clonotype. The chain couples TRBV5-6 to TRBJ2-1; possible D gene TRBD1, 6 bases. V lost 6 bases to trimming and J lost 4 bases, with 11 bases between them. Germline CDR1 is SGHDT and CDR2 is YYEEEE. This CDR3 is built from 13 residues. In nucleotides, the CDR3 is TGTGCCAGCACCGAGGACAGTTACAATGAGCAGTTCTTC. Encoded protein: CASTEDSYNEQFF.

This clonotype was recorded many times. The chain's CDR3 is CSAATWNTEAFF. CDR3 bases: TGCAGTGCGGCTACATGGAACACTGAAGCTTTCTTT. The chain combines TRBV20-1 with TRBJ1-1; D not certain. Trimming pared 6 bases from V and 1 base from J, leaving 9 bases between. In germline, CDR1 is DFQATT, CDR2 SNEGSKA (reference sequence). The CDR3 extends over 12 amino acids.